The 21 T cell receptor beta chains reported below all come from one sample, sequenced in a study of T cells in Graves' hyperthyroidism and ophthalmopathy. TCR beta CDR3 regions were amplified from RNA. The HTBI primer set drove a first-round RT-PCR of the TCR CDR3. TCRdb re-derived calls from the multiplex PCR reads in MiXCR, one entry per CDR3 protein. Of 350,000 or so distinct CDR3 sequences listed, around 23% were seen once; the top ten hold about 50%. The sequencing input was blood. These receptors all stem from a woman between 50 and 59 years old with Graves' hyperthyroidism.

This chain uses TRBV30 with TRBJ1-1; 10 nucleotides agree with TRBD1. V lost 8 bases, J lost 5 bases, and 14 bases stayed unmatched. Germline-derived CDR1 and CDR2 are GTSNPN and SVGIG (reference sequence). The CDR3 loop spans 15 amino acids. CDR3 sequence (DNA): TGTGCCACACAGCCGGGACAGGGGTTACGGACTGAAGCTTTCTTT. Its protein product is CATQPGQGLRTEAFF.

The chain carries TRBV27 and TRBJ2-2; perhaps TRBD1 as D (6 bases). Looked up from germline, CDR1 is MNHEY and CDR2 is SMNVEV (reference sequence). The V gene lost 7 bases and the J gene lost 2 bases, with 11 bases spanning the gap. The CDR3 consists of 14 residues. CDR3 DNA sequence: TGTGCCAGCACCGGGACATTAAACACCGGGGAGCTGTTTTTT. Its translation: CASTGTLNTGELFF.

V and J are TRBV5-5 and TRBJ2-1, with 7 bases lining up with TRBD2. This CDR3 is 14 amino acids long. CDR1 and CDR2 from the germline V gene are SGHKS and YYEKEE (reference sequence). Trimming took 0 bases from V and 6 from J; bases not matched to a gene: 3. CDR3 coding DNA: TGTGCCAGCAGCTTGGGGACTAGGTCCAATGAGCAGTTCTTC. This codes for CASSLGTRSNEQFF.

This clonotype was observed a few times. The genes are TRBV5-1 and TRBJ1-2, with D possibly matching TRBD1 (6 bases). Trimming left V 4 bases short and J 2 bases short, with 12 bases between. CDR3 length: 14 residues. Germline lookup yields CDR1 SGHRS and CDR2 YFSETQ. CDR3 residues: CASSKDSNNYGYTF. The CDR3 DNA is TGCGCCAGCAGCAAGGACAGCAACAACTATGGCTACACCTTC. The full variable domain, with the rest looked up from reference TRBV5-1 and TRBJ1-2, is KAGVTQTPRYLIKTRGQQVTLSCSPISGHRSVSWYQQTPGQGLQFLFEYFSETQRNKGNFPGRFSGRQFSNSRSEMNVSTLELGDSALYLCASSKDSNNYGYTFGSGTRLTVV.

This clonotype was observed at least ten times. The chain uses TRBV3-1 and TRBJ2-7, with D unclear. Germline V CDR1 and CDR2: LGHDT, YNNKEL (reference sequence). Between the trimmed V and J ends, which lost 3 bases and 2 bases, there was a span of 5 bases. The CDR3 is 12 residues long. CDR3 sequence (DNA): TGTGCCAGCAGCCACAGGACCTACGAGCAGTACTTC. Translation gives CASSHRTYEQYF.

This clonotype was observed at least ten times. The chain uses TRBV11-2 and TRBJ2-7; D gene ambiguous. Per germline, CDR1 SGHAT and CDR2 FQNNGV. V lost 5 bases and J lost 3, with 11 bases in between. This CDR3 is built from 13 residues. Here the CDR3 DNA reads TGTGCCAGCAGCCGCGAGAGTATCTACGAGCAGTACTTC. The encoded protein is CASSRESIYEQYF.

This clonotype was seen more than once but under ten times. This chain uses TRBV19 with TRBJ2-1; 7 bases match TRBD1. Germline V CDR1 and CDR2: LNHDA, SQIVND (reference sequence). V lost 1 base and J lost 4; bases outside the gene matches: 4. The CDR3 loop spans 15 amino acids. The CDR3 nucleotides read TGTGCCAGTAGTATAGCGGACAGGAATTACAATGAGCAGTTCTTC. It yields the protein CASSIADRNYNEQFF.

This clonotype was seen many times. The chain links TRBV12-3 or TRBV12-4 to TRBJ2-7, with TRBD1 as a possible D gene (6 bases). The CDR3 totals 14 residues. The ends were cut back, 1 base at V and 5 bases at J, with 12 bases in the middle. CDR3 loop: CASSLDRASHEQYF. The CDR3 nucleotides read TGTGCCAGCAGTTTAGACAGGGCAAGCCACGAGCAGTACTTC.

The DNA of the CDR3 is TGCAGTGCGCTAAGAGGACTAGCGGGGGGGCGTGAGCAGTTCTTC. Its protein is CSALRGLAGGREQFF. This rearrangement joins TRBV20-1 to TRBJ2-1, with 15 positions matching TRBD2. V was clipped by 6 bases and J by 9 bases; unmatched bases: 9. The germline V gene encodes CDR1 DFQATT and CDR2 SNEGSKA (reference sequence). This CDR3 is built from 15 residues.

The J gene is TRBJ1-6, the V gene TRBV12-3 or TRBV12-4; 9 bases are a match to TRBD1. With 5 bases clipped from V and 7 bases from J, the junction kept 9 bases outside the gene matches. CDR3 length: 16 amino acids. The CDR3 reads CASSPPGTGINSPLHF. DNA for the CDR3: TGTGCCAGCAGTCCCCCAGGGACAGGGATAAATTCACCCCTCCACTTT.

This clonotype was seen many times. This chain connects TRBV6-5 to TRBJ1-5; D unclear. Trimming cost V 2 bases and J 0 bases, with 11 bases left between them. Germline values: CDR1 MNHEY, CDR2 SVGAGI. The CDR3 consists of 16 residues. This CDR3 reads CASSYPTEISNQPQHF. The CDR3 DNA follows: TGTGCCAGCAGTTACCCCACAGAAATTAGCAATCAGCCCCAGCATTTT.

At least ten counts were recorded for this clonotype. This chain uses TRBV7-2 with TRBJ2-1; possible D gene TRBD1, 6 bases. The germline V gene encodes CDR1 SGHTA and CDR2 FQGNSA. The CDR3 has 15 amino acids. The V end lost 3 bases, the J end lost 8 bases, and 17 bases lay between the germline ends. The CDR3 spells CASSLRGMTGDEQFF. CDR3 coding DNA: TGTGCCAGCAGCTTGAGGGGGATGACAGGCGATGAGCAGTTCTTC.

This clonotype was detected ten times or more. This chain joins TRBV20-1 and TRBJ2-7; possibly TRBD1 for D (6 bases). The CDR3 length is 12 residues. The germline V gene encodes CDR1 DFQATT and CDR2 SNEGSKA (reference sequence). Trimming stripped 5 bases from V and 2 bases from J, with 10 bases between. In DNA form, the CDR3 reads TGCAGTGCTGGCCGGACAGCCTACGAGCAGTACTTC. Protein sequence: CSAGRTAYEQYF.

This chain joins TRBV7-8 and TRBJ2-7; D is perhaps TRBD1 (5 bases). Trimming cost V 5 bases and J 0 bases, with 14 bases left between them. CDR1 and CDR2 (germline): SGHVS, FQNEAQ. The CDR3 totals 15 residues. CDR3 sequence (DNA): TGTGCCAGCAGCGGAGACAGAACAAGCTCCTACGAGCAGTACTTC. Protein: CASSGDRTSSYEQYF.

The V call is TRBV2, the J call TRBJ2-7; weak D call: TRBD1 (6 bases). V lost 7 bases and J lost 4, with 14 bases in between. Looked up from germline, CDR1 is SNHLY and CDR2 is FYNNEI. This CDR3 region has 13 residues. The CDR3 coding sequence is TGTGCCAGCAAAAGACAGGAGCTTTACGAGCAGTACTTC. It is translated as CASKRQELYEQYF.

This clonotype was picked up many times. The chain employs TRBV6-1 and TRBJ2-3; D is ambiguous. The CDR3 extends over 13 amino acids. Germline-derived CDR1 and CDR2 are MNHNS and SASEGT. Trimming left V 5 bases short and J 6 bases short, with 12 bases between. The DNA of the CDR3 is TGTGCCAGCAGTTACGGCCGTGGGGATACGCAGTATTTT. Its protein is CASSYGRGDTQYF.

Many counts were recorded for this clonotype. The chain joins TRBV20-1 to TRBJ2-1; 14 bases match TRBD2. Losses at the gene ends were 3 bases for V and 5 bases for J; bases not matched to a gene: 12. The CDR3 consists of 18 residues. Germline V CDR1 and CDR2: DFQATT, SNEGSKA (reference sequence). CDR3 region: CSASAVPGLAGVDNEQFF. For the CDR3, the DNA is TGCAGTGCTAGTGCCGTCCCGGGACTAGCGGGAGTGGACAATGAGCAGTTCTTC.

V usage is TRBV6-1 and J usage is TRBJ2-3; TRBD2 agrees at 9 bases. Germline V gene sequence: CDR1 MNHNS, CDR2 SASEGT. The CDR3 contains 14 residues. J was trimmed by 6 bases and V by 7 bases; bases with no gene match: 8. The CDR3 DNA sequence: TGTGCCAGCATGGTAGCGGGAGATTGGGATACGCAGTATTTT. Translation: CASMVAGDWDTQYF.

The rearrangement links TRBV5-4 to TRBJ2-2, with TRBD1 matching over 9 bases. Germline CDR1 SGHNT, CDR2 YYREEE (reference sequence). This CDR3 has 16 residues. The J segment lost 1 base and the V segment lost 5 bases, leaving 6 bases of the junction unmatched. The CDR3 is CASRTGQGKNTGELFF. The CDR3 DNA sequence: TGTGCCAGCAGGACAGGACAGGGGAAGAACACCGGGGAGCTGTTTTTT. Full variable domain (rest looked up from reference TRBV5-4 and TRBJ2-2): ETGVTQSPTHLIKTRGQQVTLRCSSQSGHNTVSWYQQALGQGPQFIFQYYREEENGRGNFPPRFSGLQFPNYSSELNVNALELDDSALYLCASRTGQGKNTGELFFGEGSRLTVL.

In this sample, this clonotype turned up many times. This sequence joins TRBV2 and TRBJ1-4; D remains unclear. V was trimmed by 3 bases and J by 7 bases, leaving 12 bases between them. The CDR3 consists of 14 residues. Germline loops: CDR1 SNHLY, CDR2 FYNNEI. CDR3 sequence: CASSDLGNAEKLFF. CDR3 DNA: TGTGCCAGCAGTGATCTCGGCAACGCTGAAAAACTGTTTTTT.

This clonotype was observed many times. DNA of the CDR3: TGTGCCAGCTCACCTTGGACTAGCGGGAAAAACACAGATACGCAGTATTTT. Its protein product is CASSPWTSGKNTDTQYF. The genes are TRBV18 and TRBJ2-3; 12 bases are shared with TRBD2. This CDR3 spans 17 amino acids. Germline-derived CDR1 and CDR2 are KGHSH and LQKENI. V gave up 3 bases and J gave up 2 bases; unmatched junction bases: 6.